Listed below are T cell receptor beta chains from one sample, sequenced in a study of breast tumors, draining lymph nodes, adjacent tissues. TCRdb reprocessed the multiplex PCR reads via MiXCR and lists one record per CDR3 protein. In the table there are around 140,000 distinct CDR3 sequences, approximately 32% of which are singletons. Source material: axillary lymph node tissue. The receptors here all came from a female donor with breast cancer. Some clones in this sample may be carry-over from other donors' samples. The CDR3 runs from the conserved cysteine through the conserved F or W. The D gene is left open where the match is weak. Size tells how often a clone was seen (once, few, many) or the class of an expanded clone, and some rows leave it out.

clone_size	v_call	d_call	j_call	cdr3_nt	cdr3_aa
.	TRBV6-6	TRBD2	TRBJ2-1	TGTGCCAGCGGCCCTAGCGGGGGTTTCGATGAGCAGTTCTTC	CASGPSGGFDEQFF
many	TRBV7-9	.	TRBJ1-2	TGTGCCAGCAGCCTGTCGTATGGGGAGGACTATGGCTACACCTTC	CASSLSYGEDYGYTF
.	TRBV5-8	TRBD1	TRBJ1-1	TGTGCCAGCAGCTGGGAACAGGGGGCAGCTGGCACTGAAGCTTTCTTT	CASSWEQGAAGTEAFF
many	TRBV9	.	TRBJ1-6	TGTGCCAGCAGCGCCGGGGGCCCCAGCTCCTATAATTCACCCCTCCACTTT	CASSAGGPSSYNSPLHF
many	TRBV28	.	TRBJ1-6	TGTGCCAGTTACAGGTCAGACTCACCCCTCCACTTT	CASYRSDSPLHF
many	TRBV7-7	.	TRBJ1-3	TGTGCTAGCAGCTTAGCGGGTGGGGACACCATATATTTT	CASSLAGGDTIYF
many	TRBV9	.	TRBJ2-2	TGTGCCAGCAGCGTAGGTGGAACGAACACCGGGGAGCTGTTTTTT	CASSVGGTNTGELFF
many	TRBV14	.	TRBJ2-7	TGTGCCAGCAGCCCTGAATGGGGGGCCTTCACCTACGAGCAGTACTTC	CASSPEWGAFTYEQYF
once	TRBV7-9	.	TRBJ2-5	TGTGCCAGCAGCTCCGGGACGGAGGAGGCCCAGTACTTC	CASSSGTEEAQYF
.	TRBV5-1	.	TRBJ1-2	TGCGCCAGCAGCCCCGCGGAGGATCCTAACTATGGCTACACCTTC	CASSPAEDPNYGYTF
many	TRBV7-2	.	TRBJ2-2	TGTGCCAGCAGCTTAGGGCAATCCGCTGACGGGGAGCTGTTTTTT	CASSLGQSADGELFF
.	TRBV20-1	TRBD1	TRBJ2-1	TGCAGTGCTAGATTGGACAGGAGCAGGGAAGAGCAGTTCTTC	CSARLDRSREEQFF
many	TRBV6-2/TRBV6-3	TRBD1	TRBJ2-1	TGTGCCAGCAGCCGGAAATCGACAGGGAAGAGATACAATGAGCAGTTCTTC	CASSRKSTGKRYNEQFF
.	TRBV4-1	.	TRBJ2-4	TGCGCCAGCAGCCCCCCCCCCGGCACAACCCCACGGGGCCAAGCCAAAAACATTCAGTACTTC	CASSPPPGTTPRGQAKNIQYF
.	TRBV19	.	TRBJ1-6	TGTGCCAGTAGTATCTGCTTGGACGTTGCCTATAATTCACCCCTCCACTTT	CASSICLDVAYNSPLHF
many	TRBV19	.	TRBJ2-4	TGTGCCAGTAGTATAGATGGGGAGGACATTCAGTACTTC	CASSIDGEDIQYF
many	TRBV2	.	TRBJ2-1	TGTGCCAGCAGGGATCAGACAGTTTACAATGAGCAGTTCTTC	CASRDQTVYNEQFF
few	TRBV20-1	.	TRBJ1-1	TGCAGAACCTTTACAGGGCGTGCGGCGAACACTGAAGCTTTCTTT	CRTFTGRAANTEAFF
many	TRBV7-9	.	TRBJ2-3	TGTGCCAGCAGCTTGTGGCGGGGTTCCTCAGATACGCAGTATTTT	CASSLWRGSSDTQYF
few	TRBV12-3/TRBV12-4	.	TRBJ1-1	TGTGCCAGCAGTTTCCCTAGGGGGATGAACACTGAAGCTTTCTTT	CASSFPRGMNTEAFF
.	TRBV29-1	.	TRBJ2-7	TGCAGCGTTGACATCGGATTCTACGAGCAGTACTTC	CSVDIGFYEQYF
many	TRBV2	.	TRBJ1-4	TGTGCCAGCAGGCAGGGTGGTACGCGTAGTGAAAAACTGTTTTTT	CASRQGGTRSEKLFF
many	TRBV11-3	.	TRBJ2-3	TGTGCCAGCAGCTCGTCGTCTACAGATTTACCCACAGATACACAGTATTTT	CASSSSSTDLPTDTQYF
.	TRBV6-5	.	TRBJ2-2	TGTGCCAGCCGTACCCTTCCCCAGACGAACACCGGGGAGCTGTTTTTT	CASRTLPQTNTGELFF
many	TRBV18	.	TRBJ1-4	TGTGCCAGCTCACCAAAGGAGGGGATTGGTGAAAAACTGTTTTTT	CASSPKEGIGEKLFF
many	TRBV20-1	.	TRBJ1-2	TGCAGTGCTAGACGTCAGCCCAACTATGGCTACACCTTC	CSARRQPNYGYTF
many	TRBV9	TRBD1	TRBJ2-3	TGTGCCAGCAGCGAGTTTCGGGACAGTTATAGCACAGATACGCAGTATTTT	CASSEFRDSYSTDTQYF
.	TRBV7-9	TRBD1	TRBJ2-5	TGTGCCAGCAGCATCGGGACAGCCGCTCAGTACTTC	CASSIGTAAQYF
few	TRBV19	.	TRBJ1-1	TGTGCCAGTAGGGGGGGGAACACTGAAGCTTTCTTT	CASRGGNTEAFF
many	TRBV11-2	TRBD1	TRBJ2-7	TGTGCCAGCAGCTCCCGGACAGGTCGGTACGAGCAGTACTTC	CASSSRTGRYEQYF
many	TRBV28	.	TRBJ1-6	TGTGCCAGCAGTTTGGGAGGGAGAGTTGGGAATTCACCCCTCCACTTT	CASSLGGRVGNSPLHF
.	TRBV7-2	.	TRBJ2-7	TGTGCCAGCAGCTTAAACGTAGCCAGAGAGCAGTACTTC	CASSLNVAREQYF
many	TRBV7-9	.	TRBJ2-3	TGTGCCAGCAGCTTAAAGGGGAGGGGGACAGATACGCAGTATTTT	CASSLKGRGTDTQYF
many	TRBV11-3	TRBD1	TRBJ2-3	TGTGCCAGCAGCTTAGAGACCGGGACAGGGGGCGAGGACACGCAGTATTTT	CASSLETGTGGEDTQYF
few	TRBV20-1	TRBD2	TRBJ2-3	TGCAGTGCCTCCTGGACTAGCGGGAGTACGCAGTATTTT	CSASWTSGSTQYF
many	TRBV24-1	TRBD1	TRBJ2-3	TGTGCCACCCAGGCAGGGGGCTGGGATACGCAGTATTTT	CATQAGGWDTQYF
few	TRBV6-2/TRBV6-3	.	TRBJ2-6	TGTGCCAGCAGATCCACTATAGGGGAAATCTCTGGGGCCAACGTCCTGACTTTC	CASRSTIGEISGANVLTF
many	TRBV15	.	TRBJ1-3	TGTGCCACCAGCAGAGAACCTTTCTCTGGAAACACCATATATTTT	CATSREPFSGNTIYF
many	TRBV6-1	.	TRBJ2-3	TGTGCCAGCAGTTCCTCCTCGCCTGGTACGCAGTATTTT	CASSSSSPGTQYF
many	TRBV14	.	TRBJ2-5	TGTGCCAGCAGCCAAGATCTGATAGAAGAGACCCAGTACTTC	CASSQDLIEETQYF
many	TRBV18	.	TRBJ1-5	TGTGCCAGCTCACCCAATGACGGGGACCATCAGCCCCAGCATTTT	CASSPNDGDHQPQHF
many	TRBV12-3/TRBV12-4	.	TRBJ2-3	TGTGCCAGCAGTTTAGGGACAGAGGATACGCAGTATTTT	CASSLGTEDTQYF
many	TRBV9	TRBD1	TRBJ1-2	TGTGCCAGCAGCGCACTCCACGGACAGGGCAACTATGGCTACACCTTC	CASSALHGQGNYGYTF
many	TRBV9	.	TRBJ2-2	TGTGCCAGCAGCCTCGGGGGGCCCACCGGGGAGCTGTTTTTT	CASSLGGPTGELFF
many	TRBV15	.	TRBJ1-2	TGTGCCACCAGCAGAGGAGGGGCCTATGGCTACACCTTC	CATSRGGAYGYTF
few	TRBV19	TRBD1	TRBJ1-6	TGTGCCAGTAGTTCCGGGACAGGGAGATCACCCCTCCACTTT	CASSSGTGRSPLHF
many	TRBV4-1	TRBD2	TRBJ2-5	TGCGCCAGCAGCCAAGGGCCTAGCGGGGGGCCACAAGAGACCCAGTACTTC	CASSQGPSGGPQETQYF
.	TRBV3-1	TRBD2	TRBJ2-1	TGTGCCAGCAGCCAAGACCCGACTAGCGGGCGGGTCTTC	CASSQDPTSGRVF
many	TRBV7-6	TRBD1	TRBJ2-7	TGTGCCAGCAGCTCAACAGGGGGTCCATACGAGCAGTACTTC	CASSSTGGPYEQYF